This passage covers 4 T cell receptor beta chains from one sample sequenced in a study of cytomegalovirus exposure and HLA in healthy donors (TCRdb year 2017). Libraries were built with the immunoSEQ multiplex PCR assay. For the multiplex PCR, a mixture combining 60 forward primers for TCR Vbeta segments and 13 reverse primers for TCR Jbeta segments was used. Not all clones reach the TCRdb copy of this immuneACCESS table, which keeps in-frame sequences only. Checked studies attribute under half of the gap to unresolved V genes and leave the rest unexplained. The sample profile shows approximately 100,000 clones; roughly a tenth of them were found once. 4.5% to 6.5% of the sample rests with the top ten. The sample was PBMCs. Receptors originate from a middle-aged man in good health and CMV-seropositive.

This clone has more than one count but fewer than ten. The rearrangement joins TRBV27 to TRBJ2-1; TRBD2 matches 7 bases. This CDR3 has 16 amino acids. CDR1 is MNHEY, CDR2 SMNVEV, per germline (reference sequence). The V gene end was trimmed by 5 bases and the J gene end by 5 bases; junction bases not matched to a gene: 12. CDR3 residues: CASSLLGGGANNEQFF. The CDR3 DNA reads TGTGCCAGCAGTCTTTTGGGGGGAGGGGCGAACAATGAGCAGTTCTTC.

The chain couples TRBV5-1 to TRBJ1-1; a weak D match, TRBD1 (6 bases). CDR1 is SGHRS, CDR2 YFSETQ, per germline. Between the trimmed V and J ends, which lost 0 bases and 6 bases, there was a span of 12 bases. The CDR3 has 14 residues. The CDR3: CASSLAGGQAEAFF. CDR3 in DNA: TGCGCCAGCAGCTTGGCCGGGGGGCAGGCTGAAGCTTTCTTT. The full variable domain, with the rest looked up from reference TRBV5-1 and TRBJ1-1, is KAGVTQTPRYLIKTRGQQVTLSCSPISGHRSVSWYQQTPGQGLQFLFEYFSETQRNKGNFPGRFSGRQFSNSRSEMNVSTLELGDSALYLCASSLAGGQAEAFFGQGTRLTVV.

This clone was detected a few times. The chain combines TRBV29-1 with TRBJ1-2; no firm D call. V lost 4 bases, J lost 4 bases, and 13 bases lay in between. The CDR3 length is 13 residues. Per germline, CDR1 SQVTM and CDR2 ANQGSEA. This CDR3 is CSVGPEGTYGYTF. In DNA form, the CDR3 reads TGCAGCGTTGGCCCCGAGGGCACCTATGGCTACACCTTC.

The J gene is TRBJ2-2, the V gene TRBV19; no reliable D call. Germline CDR1 and CDR2: LNHDA and SQIVND (reference sequence). The CDR3 sequence is 12 residues long. V was trimmed by 7 bases and J by 5 bases, leaving 8 bases between them. Written as DNA, the CDR3 is TGTGCCAGTAACCAGATTACCGGGGAGCTGTTTTTT. Amino acids: CASNQITGELFF.